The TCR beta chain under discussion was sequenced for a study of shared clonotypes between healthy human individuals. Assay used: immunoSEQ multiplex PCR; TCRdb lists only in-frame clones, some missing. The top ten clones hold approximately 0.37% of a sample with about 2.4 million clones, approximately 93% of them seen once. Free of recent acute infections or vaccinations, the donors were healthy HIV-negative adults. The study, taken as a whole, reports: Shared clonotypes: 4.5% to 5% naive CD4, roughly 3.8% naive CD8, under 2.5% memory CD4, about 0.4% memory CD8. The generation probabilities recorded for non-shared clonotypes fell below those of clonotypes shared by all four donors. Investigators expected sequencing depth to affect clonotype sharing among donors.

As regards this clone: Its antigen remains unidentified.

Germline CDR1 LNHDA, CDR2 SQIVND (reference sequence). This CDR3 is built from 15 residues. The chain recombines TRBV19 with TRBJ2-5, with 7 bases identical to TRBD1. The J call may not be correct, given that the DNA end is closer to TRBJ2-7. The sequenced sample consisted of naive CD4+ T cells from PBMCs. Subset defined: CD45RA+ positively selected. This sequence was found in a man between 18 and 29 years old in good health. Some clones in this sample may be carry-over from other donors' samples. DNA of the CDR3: TGTGCCAGTAGTATAGCCCATCAGGGGGCCTACGAGCAGTACTTC. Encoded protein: CASSIAHQGAYEQYF.